Below are 23 T cell receptor beta chains sequenced from a single sample in a study of cytomegalovirus exposure and HLA in healthy donors. 13 Jbeta primers and 60 Vbeta primers were used for the PCR. Clones were read by immunoSEQ multiplex PCR, and TCRdb kept only the in-frame ones, dropping some. This sample has about 130,000 clones; roughly 80% occur once, and the top ten carry more than 0.95%. The source material was PBMCs. The receptors were gathered from a man aged 50 to 59 in good health and CMV-seronegative.

The rearrangement uses TRBV30 and TRBJ2-7, with D perhaps TRBD2 (5 bases). The germline gives CDR1 GTSNPN, CDR2 SVGIG (reference sequence). The germline V and J ends were trimmed by 1 base and 4 bases, with 11 bases remaining between them. The CDR3 length is 13 residues. CDR3 in amino acids: CAWSDLALYEQYF. The CDR3 region has the DNA TGTGCCTGGAGTGACCTAGCCCTGTACGAGCAGTACTTC.

The rearrangement joins TRBV10-3 to TRBJ1-1; D may be TRBD1 (6 bases). V was cut by 7 bases and J by 1 base, with 10 bases left in between. This CDR3 has 13 residues. Germline V CDR1 and CDR2: ENHRY, SYGVKD. The CDR3 DNA reads TGTGCCATCACCGTGGACAGGAACACTGAAGCTTTCTTT. Its protein is CAITVDRNTEAFF.

The V call is TRBV18, the J call TRBJ2-7; possibly TRBD2 for D (5 bases). The length of the CDR3 is 12 residues. CDR1 is KGHSH and CDR2 is LQKENI in the germline V gene. V was cut by 2 bases and J by 7 bases, with 9 bases left in between. The CDR3 here is CASSPVGEEQYF. CDR3 bases: TGTGCCAGCTCACCAGTCGGGGAGGAGCAGTACTTC.

The J gene is TRBJ2-3, the V gene TRBV6-4; 12 nucleotides line up with TRBD2. Germline V gene lookup returns CDR1 MRHNA and CDR2 SNTAGT. The CDR3 covers 15 residues. V shed 6 bases, J shed 5 bases, and the junction held 6 bases outside the gene matches. This CDR3 is CASRKLAGGVDTQYF. In DNA, the CDR3 is TGTGCCAGCAGGAAACTAGCGGGAGGAGTAGATACGCAGTATTTT.

The V gene is TRBV10-3, the J gene TRBJ1-5; no clear D gene. The CDR3 totals 13 residues. V lost 8 bases, J lost 0 bases, and 8 bases lay in between. The germline gives CDR1 ENHRY, CDR2 SYGVKD. The DNA for the CDR3 is TGTGCCATCGGACGGGATAGCAATCAGCCCCAGCATTTT. It is translated as CAIGRDSNQPQHF.

The chain combines TRBV27 with TRBJ2-1; TRBD2 aligns across 11 bases. Germline V CDR1 and CDR2: MNHEY, SMNVEV (reference sequence). The CDR3 extends over 14 amino acids. V dropped 7 bases and J dropped 5; count of bases not matched to a gene: 4. DNA for the CDR3: TGTGCCAGCAAGGGACTAGCGGCAAACAATGAGCAGTTCTTC. Encoded protein: CASKGLAANNEQFF.

The gene calls are TRBV28 and TRBJ1-5; D is unresolved. CDR1 is MDHEN and CDR2 is SYDVKM in the germline V gene. The CDR3 extends over 17 amino acids. The ends were cut back, 6 bases at V and 4 bases at J, with 22 bases in the middle. CDR3 amino acids: CASRGLTGLGPNQPQHF. The CDR3 nucleotides read TGTGCCAGCAGAGGACTAACGGGTTTAGGACCGAATCAGCCCCAGCATTTT.

V usage is TRBV11-2 and J usage is TRBJ2-2, with D unclear. V lost 0 bases and J 7 bases, leaving 12 bases between the germline ends. The V gene's germline CDR1 is SGHAT and CDR2 FQNNGV. CDR3 size: 15 residues. CDR3 residues: CASSLEWVLVGELFF. CDR3 DNA sequence: TGTGCCAGCAGCTTAGAGTGGGTGCTAGTCGGGGAGCTGTTTTTT.

V is TRBV7-8 and J is TRBJ2-7; 9 bases agree with TRBD2. The CDR3 runs to 15 residues. The ends lost 0 bases at V and 7 bases at J; junction bases unmatched: 7. The germline V gene has CDR1 SGHVS and CDR2 FQNEAQ. The CDR3 region has the DNA TGTGCCAGCAGCTTAGCTAGCGGGAGTATAGCAGAGCAGTACTTC. This encodes CASSLASGSIAEQYF.

This clone was counted a single time. V gene TRBV6-1 combines with J gene TRBJ1-5, with 9 bases fitting TRBD1. The V gene end was trimmed by 5 bases and the J gene end by 4 bases; junction bases not matched to a gene: 6. In germline, CDR1 is MNHNS, CDR2 SASEGT. The CDR3 is made up of 15 amino acids. DNA of the CDR3: TGTGCCAGCAGTTCGGGACAGGGTCAAAATCAGCCCCAGCATTTT. Translating gives CASSSGQGQNQPQHF.

DNA for the CDR3: TGTGCCAGCTCACCACCAGTGACAGGGAGACACAATGAGCAGTTCTTC. The encoded protein is CASSPPVTGRHNEQFF. The rearrangement uses TRBV18 and TRBJ2-1, with 7 bases fitting TRBD1. CDR1 is KGHSH, CDR2 LQKENI, per germline. The CDR3 spans 16 residues. The ends lost 0 bases at V and 5 bases at J; junction bases unmatched: 7.

This rearrangement joins TRBV5-4 to TRBJ2-7; 11 nucleotides line up with TRBD1. The CDR3 covers 15 residues. Germline V gives CDR1 SGHNT, CDR2 YYREEE (reference sequence). Trimming took 0 bases from V and 5 from J; bases not matched to a gene: 4. CDR3 in amino acids: CASSLGDRGYNEQYF. The DNA for the CDR3 is TGTGCCAGCAGCTTGGGGGACAGGGGGTACAACGAGCAGTACTTC.

The chain carries TRBV10-2 and TRBJ2-1; no reliable D call. V was cut by 3 bases and J by 1 base, with 10 bases left in between. The CDR3 is 15 residues long. Germline V gene lookup returns CDR1 WSHSY and CDR2 SAAADI. CDR3: CASSDQRLSYNEQFF. The CDR3 bases are TGCGCCAGCAGTGACCAGCGTCTGTCCTACAATGAGCAGTTCTTC.

This rearrangement joins TRBV6-5 to TRBJ2-5; D may be TRBD1 (5 bases). Germline-derived CDR1 and CDR2 are MNHEY and SVGAGI. This CDR3 has 13 amino acids. Trimming removed 5 bases from V and 7 bases from J, with 14 bases in between. CDR3 loop: CASSIPGMATQYF. DNA for the CDR3: TGTGCCAGCAGTATCCCAGGGATGGCGACCCAGTACTTC.

The chain has TRBV7-9 and TRBJ2-2, with 11 bases lining up with TRBD2. Trimming cost V 5 bases and J 1 base; bases outside gene matches: 6. The CDR3 totals 17 residues. CDR1 is SEHNR and CDR2 is FQNEAQ in the germline V gene (reference sequence). The CDR3 DNA is TGTGCCAGCAGCCCTACCGGGACTAGCGGGAACACCGGGGAGCTGTTTTTT. Translation gives CASSPTGTSGNTGELFF.

J is TRBJ2-7 and V is TRBV18; the D gene is possibly TRBD2 (5 bases). V lost 4 bases and J lost 2, with 18 bases in between. This CDR3 contains 16 residues. Germline assignment: CDR1 KGHSH and CDR2 LQKENI. DNA of the CDR3: TGTGCCAGCTCACACCGAGGGCGCGGGCCCCCCTACGAGCAGTACTTC. Its protein product is CASSHRGRGPPYEQYF.

This clone has a single count. Here the CDR3 reads CASSRGTSGNTGELFF. CDR3 nucleotide sequence: TGTGCCAGCTCACGGGGGACTAGCGGGAACACCGGGGAGCTGTTTTTT. This chain connects TRBV18 to TRBJ2-2; 11 bases map to TRBD2. Trimming took 4 bases from V and 1 from J; bases not matched to a gene: 2. The CDR3 has 16 amino acids. CDR1 and CDR2 (germline): KGHSH, LQKENI.

The chain combines TRBV6-5 with TRBJ1-1, with 8 bases fitting TRBD1. The V gene's germline CDR1 is MNHEY and CDR2 SVGAGI. The junction had 12 bases not matched to a gene; V was cut back by 4 bases and J by 11 bases. This CDR3 is 14 amino acids long. CDR3 region: CASSSTQGAMMAFF. The DNA for the CDR3 is TGTGCCAGCAGTTCCACCCAGGGGGCGATGATGGCTTTCTTT.

The rearrangement joins TRBV5-8 to TRBJ2-1; no reliable D call. CDR1 and CDR2 from the germline V gene are SGHTS and YDEGEE. The germline V and J ends were trimmed by 1 base and 0 bases, with 8 bases remaining between them. The CDR3 loop spans 15 amino acids. The CDR3 is CASSLYVSSYNEQFF. In DNA form, the CDR3 reads TGTGCCAGCAGCTTGTACGTCAGCTCCTACAATGAGCAGTTCTTC.

The chain employs TRBV2 and TRBJ2-1, with D maybe TRBD2 (6 bases). The CDR3 runs to 15 residues. Germline-derived CDR1 and CDR2 are SNHLY and FYNNEI. The V end was cut by 3 bases, the J end by 6 bases, with 15 bases between. CDR3 nucleotides: TGTGCCAGCAGTGAGTTGGCTGTGGGGGGCAATGAGCAGTTCTTC. Residues: CASSELAVGGNEQFF. Filled out from reference TRBV2 and TRBJ2-1, the complete variable domain reads EPEVTQTPSHQVTQMGQEVILRCVPISNHLYFYWYRQILGQKVEFLVSFYNNEISEKSEIFDDQFSVERPDGSNFTLKIRSTKLEDSAMYFCASSELAVGGNEQFFGPGTRLTVL.

This clone was counted only a few times. This chain connects TRBV7-9 to TRBJ1-1; 10 nucleotides match TRBD1. V dropped 5 bases and J dropped 6; count of bases not matched to a gene: 9. Germline V gene data show CDR1 as SEHNR and CDR2 as FQNEAQ (reference sequence). The CDR3 length is 15 residues. The CDR3 region has the DNA TGTGCCAGCAGCCCGTGGGACAGGGGTAACTCTGAAGCTTTCTTT. It codes for CASSPWDRGNSEAFF.

In this sample, this clone turned up a few times. The V gene is TRBV19, the J gene TRBJ2-5; the D gene is possibly TRBD2 (5 bases). Germline V gene lookup returns CDR1 LNHDA and CDR2 SQIVND (reference sequence). V was clipped by 1 base and J by 1 base, with 10 bases between them. CDR3 length equals 15 residues. The CDR3 sequence is CASSIGRGTQETQYF. CDR3 coding DNA: TGTGCCAGTAGTATAGGTCGGGGAACCCAAGAGACCCAGTACTTC.

The CDR3: CASSLLTSGSNEQFF. DNA for the CDR3: TGTGCCAGCAGCTTATTGACTAGCGGGAGTAATGAGCAGTTCTTC. J is TRBJ2-1 and V is TRBV7-9; 12 nucleotides agree with TRBD2. The CDR3 totals 15 residues. J gave up 7 bases and V 2 bases, and 3 bases lay outside the gene matches. Per the germline V gene, CDR1 is SEHNR and CDR2 is FQNEAQ (reference sequence). The full variable domain, with the rest looked up from reference TRBV7-9 and TRBJ2-1, is DTGVSQNPRHKITKRGQNVTFRCDPISEHNRLYWYRQTLGQGPEFLTYFQNEAQLEKSRLLSDRFSAERPKGSFSTLEIQRTEQGDSAMYLCASSLLTSGSNEQFFGPGTRLTVL.